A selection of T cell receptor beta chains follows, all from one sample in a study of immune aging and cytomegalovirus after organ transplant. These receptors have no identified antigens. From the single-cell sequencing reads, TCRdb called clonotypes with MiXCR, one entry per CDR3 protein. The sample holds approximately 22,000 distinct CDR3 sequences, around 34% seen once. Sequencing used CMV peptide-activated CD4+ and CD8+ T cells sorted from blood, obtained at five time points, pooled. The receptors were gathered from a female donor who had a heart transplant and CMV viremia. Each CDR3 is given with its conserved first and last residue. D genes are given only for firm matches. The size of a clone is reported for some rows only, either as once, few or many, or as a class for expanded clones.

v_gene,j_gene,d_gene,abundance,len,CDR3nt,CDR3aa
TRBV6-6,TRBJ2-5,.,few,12,TGTGCCAGCGGGTACAAGACGGAGACCCAGTACTTC,CASGYKTETQYF
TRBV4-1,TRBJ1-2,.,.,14,TGCGCCAGCAGCCAAGCTAGGGGGGGCCATGGCTACACCTTC,CASSQARGGHGYTF
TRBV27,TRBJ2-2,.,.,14,TGTGCCAGCGCAGAACGGATGAACACCGGGGAGCTGTTTTTT,CASAERMNTGELFF
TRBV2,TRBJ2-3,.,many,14,TGTGCCAGCAGGAGGGGGACGAGCACAGATACGCAGTATTTT,CASRRGTSTDTQYF
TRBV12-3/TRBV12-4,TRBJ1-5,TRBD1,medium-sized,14,TGTGCCAGCAGCAGGGGGGAGAAGAGTCAGCCCCAGCATTTT,CASSRGEKSQPQHF
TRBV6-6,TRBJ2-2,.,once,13,TGTGCCAGTGACTTACAGGGTCGGAGGGAGCTGTTTTTT,CASDLQGRRELFF
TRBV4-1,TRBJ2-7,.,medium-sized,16,TGCGCCAGCAGCCAACGCCCCCCCGGGGGCTTCGACGAGCAGTACTTC,CASSQRPPGGFDEQYF
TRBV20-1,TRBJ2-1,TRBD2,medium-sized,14,TGCAGTGCTTGGACTAGCGGGAGGGGAGATGAGCAGTTCTTC,CSAWTSGRGDEQFF
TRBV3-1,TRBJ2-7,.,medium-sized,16,TGTGCCAGCAGCCAAGCTTTGGCCAGCCTCTCCTACGAGCAGTACTTC,CASSQALASLSYEQYF
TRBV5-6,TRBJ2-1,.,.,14,TGTGCCAGCAGCTTGGGAGAGAGGGTCAATGAGCAGTTCTTC,CASSLGERVNEQFF
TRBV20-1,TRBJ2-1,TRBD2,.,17,TGCAGTGCTAGAGATGTTAGCGGGGGGGGATATTTAAATGAGCAGTTCTTC,CSARDVSGGGYLNEQFF
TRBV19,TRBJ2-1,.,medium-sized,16,TGTGCCAGTTATCCTACACAGGGAGCGGGGTACAATGAGCAGTTCTTC,CASYPTQGAGYNEQFF
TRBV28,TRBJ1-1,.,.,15,TGTGCCAGCAGTTCCCCGAGCAGTTCTTTCGCTGAAGCTTTCTTT,CASSSPSSSFAEAFF
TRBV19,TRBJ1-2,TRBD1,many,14,TGTGCCAGTAGCCGGACAGGTCCAACGGATGGCTACACCTTC,CASSRTGPTDGYTF
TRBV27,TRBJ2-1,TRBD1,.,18,TGTGCCAGCAGTTTATTCCCAACGGGACAGGGGGCTCTAAATGAGCAGTTCTTC,CASSLFPTGQGALNEQFF
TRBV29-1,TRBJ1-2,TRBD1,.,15,TGCAGCGTTGAAGATATCTGGGACAGGGATCGCGGCTACACCTTC,CSVEDIWDRDRGYTF
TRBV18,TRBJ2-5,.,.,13,TGTGCCAGCTCCCCCACCGGACAAGAGACCCAGTACTTC,CASSPTGQETQYF
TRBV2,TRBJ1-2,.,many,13,TGTGCCAGCACTGAGAAGTTAGCCTATGGCTACACCTTC,CASTEKLAYGYTF
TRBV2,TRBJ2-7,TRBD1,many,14,TGTGCCAGCTCCCCGGGACAGCCCTCCTACGAGCAGTACTTC,CASSPGQPSYEQYF
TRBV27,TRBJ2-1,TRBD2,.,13,TGTGCCAGCAGTTTGGGACTAGCGAATGAGCAGTTCTTC,CASSLGLANEQFF
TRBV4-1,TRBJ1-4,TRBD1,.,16,TGCGCCAGCAGCCAAGGAGCGGACAGGCGTAATGAAAAACTGTTTTTT,CASSQGADRRNEKLFF
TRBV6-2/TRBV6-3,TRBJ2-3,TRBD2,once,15,TGTGCCAGCAGTTACCGAGCGGGAGGGCCGCATACGCAGTATTTT,CASSYRAGGPHTQYF
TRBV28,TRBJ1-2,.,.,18,TGTGCCAGCAGTTTATACACATCACAGGGCAGGGGTAACTATGGCTACACCTTC,CASSLYTSQGRGNYGYTF
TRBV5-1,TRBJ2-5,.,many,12,TGCGCCAGCAGCCCCTATGGAGAGACCCAGTACTTC,CASSPYGETQYF
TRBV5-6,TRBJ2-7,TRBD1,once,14,TGCGCCAGCAGCCCTCTACAGGGGACCTACGAGCAGTACTTC,CASSPLQGTYEQYF
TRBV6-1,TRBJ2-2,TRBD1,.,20,TGTGCCAGCAGTGAAGGACACACAAGGGGGCGCTTAGAGGACACCGGGGAGCTGTTTTTT,CASSEGHTRGRLEDTGELFF
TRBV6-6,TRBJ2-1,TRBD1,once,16,TGCGCCAGCAGTTACTCTTATGGGACAGGGTACAATGAGCAGCTCTTC,CASSYSYGTGYNEQLF
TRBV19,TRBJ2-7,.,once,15,TGTGCCAGTAGTATAGATTTGGGTAACTCCTACGGGCAGTACTTC,CASSIDLGNSYGQYF
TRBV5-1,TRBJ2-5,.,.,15,TGCGCCAGCAGCTTGGCATTGATGGCTAGCAAGACCCAGTACTTC,CASSLALMASKTQYF
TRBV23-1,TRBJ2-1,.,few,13,TGCGCCAGCAGTGGGTGGGTTAAGAATGAGCAGTTCTTC,CASSGWVKNEQFF
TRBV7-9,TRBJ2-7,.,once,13,TGTGCCAGCAACAACGGAAAGGCCTACGAGCAGTACTTC,CASNNGKAYEQYF
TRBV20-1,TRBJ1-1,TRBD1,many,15,TGCAGTGCTAGAGGGGGGAGACAGGGAAGCTCTGAAGCTTTCTTT,CSARGGRQGSSEAFF
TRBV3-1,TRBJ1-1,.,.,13,TGTGCCAGCGCGGGGAGGGAGAACACTGAAGCTTCCTTT,CASAGRENTEASF
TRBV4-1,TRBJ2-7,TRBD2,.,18,TGCGCCAGCAGCCCCTTAGGGAGGACTAGCGGGAGTCGGTACGAGCAGTACTTC,CASSPLGRTSGSRYEQYF
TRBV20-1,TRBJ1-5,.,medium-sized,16,TGCAGTGCTAGAGATCCCTACACGCCGCGCAATCAGCCCCAGCATTTT,CSARDPYTPRNQPQHF
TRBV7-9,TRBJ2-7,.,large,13,TGTGCCAGCAGCTCTGGGATCTCCTACGAGCAGTACTTC,CASSSGISYEQYF
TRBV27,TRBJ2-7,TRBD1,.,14,TGTGCCAGCAGTTACGGACAGGGGCCCTACGAGCGGTATTTC,CASSYGQGPYERYF
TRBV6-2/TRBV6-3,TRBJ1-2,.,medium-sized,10,TGTGCCAGCGGAGACTATGGCTACACCTTC,CASGDYGYTF
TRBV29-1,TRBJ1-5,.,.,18,TGCAGCGTTGTCCGCCTAGGGGAAGTGTCCTATAGCAATCAGCCCCAGCATTTT,CSVVRLGEVSYSNQPQHF
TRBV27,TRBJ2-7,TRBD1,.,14,TGTGCCAGCAGTTACAGGGGGCGTTTATACGAGCAGTACTTC,CASSYRGRLYEQYF
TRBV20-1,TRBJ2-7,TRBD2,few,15,TGCAGTGCTGTACCCGGGACTAGCGGGAGATCCGAGCAGTACTTC,CSAVPGTSGRSEQYF
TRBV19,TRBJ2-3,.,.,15,TGTGCCTCAGGGGGGCGGGAGAGCGGCACAGATACGCAGTATTTT,CASGGRESGTDTQYF
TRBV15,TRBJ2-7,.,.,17,TGTGCCACCAGCAGAGATCGAGTGACAGGTCCTTCCTTCGAGCAGTACTTC,CATSRDRVTGPSFEQYF
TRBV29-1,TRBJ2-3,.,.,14,TGCAGCGTTAAATGGACGGGCGGATCAGATACGCAGTATTTT,CSVKWTGGSDTQYF
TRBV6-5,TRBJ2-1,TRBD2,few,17,TGTGCCAGCAGTTACTCGGGCGGGAGGAAGTCCTACAATGAGCAGTTCTTC,CASSYSGGRKSYNEQFF
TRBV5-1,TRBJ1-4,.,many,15,TGCGCCAGCAGCTTACTACAGGCAACTAATGAAAAACTGTTTTTT,CASSLLQATNEKLFF
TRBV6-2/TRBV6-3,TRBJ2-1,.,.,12,TGTGCCAGCAGTTTGATGGACAATGAGCAGTTCTTC,CASSLMDNEQFF
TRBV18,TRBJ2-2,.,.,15,TGTGCCAGCTCACAGGGACCATTTAACGCCGGGGAGCTGTTTTTT,CASSQGPFNAGELFF
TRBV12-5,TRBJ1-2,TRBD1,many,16,TGTGCTAGTGGTTTGGTACTCAGACAGGGGGCAGGTGGCTACACCTTC,CASGLVLRQGAGGYTF
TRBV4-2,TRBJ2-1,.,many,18,TGTGCCAGCAGCCAAGAGGGTTTGGGGCAGGGAGGCGACAATGAGCAGTTCTTC,CASSQEGLGQGGDNEQFF
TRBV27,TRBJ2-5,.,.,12,TGTGCCAGCTCCAGGGAATTAGAGACCCAGTACTTC,CASSRELETQYF
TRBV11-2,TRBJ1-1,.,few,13,TGTGCCAGCAGTCGAGACACGTTCACTGAAGCTTTCTTT,CASSRDTFTEAFF
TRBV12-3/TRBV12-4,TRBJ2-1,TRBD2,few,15,TGTGCCAGCAGGACAGCGGGGGGCCCTTACAATGAGCAGTTCTTC,CASRTAGGPYNEQFF